This passage covers 27 T cell receptor beta chains from one sample sequenced in a study of blood T cell repertoires in COVID-19 (dated by TCRdb to the early 2020s). Libraries were built with the immunoSEQ multiplex PCR assay. TCRdb re-hosts the immuneACCESS table, in-frame sequences only. Its copies lack some clones; in the studies checked, an unresolved V gene accounts for under half of them, and the cause for the rest is not known. The sample table shows about 100,000 clones, and about 91% are seen once. The ten biggest clones cover 4.2% of the sample. Specimen: peripheral blood. The receptors originated from a man aged 18-30 years with acute or convalescent COVID-19.

The rearrangement links TRBV6-5 to TRBJ1-5; 8 bases match TRBD1. From germline, CDR1 is MNHEY and CDR2 SVGAGI. The V gene end was trimmed by 8 bases and the J gene end by 6 bases; junction bases not matched to a gene: 12. The CDR3 is made up of 15 amino acids. In nucleotides, the CDR3 is TGTGCCAGCCGTTTAACGTCAGGGGGCGGTCAGCCCCAGCATTTT. Protein product: CASRLTSGGGQPQHF.

V and J are TRBV20-1 and TRBJ2-3; 9 nucleotides match TRBD1. V shed 3 bases and J 5 bases; nucleotides not matched to a gene: 9. The CDR3 length is 15 residues. Looked up from germline, CDR1 is DFQATT and CDR2 is SNEGSKA (reference sequence). The CDR3 region has the DNA TGCAGTGCTAGTACCAGAGGACAGGGGCAAGATACGCAGTATTTT. Translation: CSASTRGQGQDTQYF.

This chain connects TRBV6-2 or TRBV6-3 to TRBJ1-1, with D tentatively TRBD1 (6 bases). Trimming stripped 5 bases from V and 7 bases from J, with 8 bases between. Germline V gene data show CDR1 as MNHEY and CDR2 as SVGEGT. The length of the CDR3 is 11 residues. This CDR3 reads CASSQGFEAFF. As DNA, the CDR3 is TGTGCCAGCAGTCAGGGGTTTGAAGCTTTCTTT.

The CDR3 protein is CASSLVSGQLYGYTF. The CDR3 DNA reads as TGTGCCAGCAGCTTAGTTTCGGGACAGCTCTATGGCTACACCTTC. The chain couples TRBV7-2 to TRBJ1-2; 7 bases are shared with TRBD1. Germline lookup yields CDR1 SGHTA and CDR2 FQGNSA. After removal of 1 base from V and 4 bases from J, the junction contained 6 bases not matched to a gene. This CDR3 is 15 amino acids long.

The chain is built from TRBV25-1 and TRBJ1-2; D gene ambiguous. Germline CDR1 reads MGHDK; CDR2 reads SYGVNS. V was pared by 7 bases and J by 7 bases, with 13 bases between. The CDR3 is made up of 12 amino acids. The CDR3 loop is CASKGSKGGYTF. CDR3 coding DNA: TGTGCCAGCAAAGGGAGTAAGGGTGGCTACACCTTC.

The J gene is TRBJ2-2, the V gene TRBV5-1, with 8 bases fitting TRBD2. V was pared by 5 bases and J by 4 bases, with 10 bases of the junction left unmatched. CDR1 and CDR2 (germline): SGHRS, YFSETQ. This CDR3 spans 16 amino acids. This chain's CDR3 is CASSRGGLEGTGELFF. DNA of the CDR3: TGCGCCAGCAGTCGGGGGGGACTCGAGGGCACCGGGGAGCTGTTTTTT. Looking up the rest from reference TRBV5-1 and TRBJ2-2 gives the full variable domain: KAGVTQTPRYLIKTRGQQVTLSCSPISGHRSVSWYQQTPGQGLQFLFEYFSETQRNKGNFPGRFSGRQFSNSRSEMNVSTLELGDSALYLCASSRGGLEGTGELFFGEGSRLTVL.

J is TRBJ1-5 and V is TRBV28; 7 nucleotides align to TRBD1. From germline, CDR1 is MDHEN and CDR2 SYDVKM. The CDR3 contains 15 residues. V was clipped by 6 bases and J by 11 bases; unmatched bases: 16. CDR3 protein: CASSQPAGETGSQHF. For the CDR3, the DNA is TGTGCCAGCAGCCAACCGGCAGGGGAGACAGGGTCCCAGCATTTT. The full variable domain, in which reference TRBV28 and TRBJ1-5 provide the parts outside the CDR3, is DVKVTQSSRYLVKRTGEKVFLECVQDMDHENMFWYRQDPGLGLRLIYFSYDVKMKEKGDIPEGYSVSREKKERFSLILESASTNQTSMYLCASSQPAGETGSQHFGDGTRLSIL.

The V call is TRBV9, the J call TRBJ1-6; maybe TRBD1 (5 bases). Germline assignment: CDR1 SGDLS and CDR2 YYNGEE. The CDR3 totals 13 residues. V dropped 0 bases and J dropped 9 bases, with 7 bases sitting between them. For the CDR3, the DNA is TGTGCCAGCAGCGTAGTCGGGGGTTCACCCCTCCACTTT. Protein: CASSVVGGSPLHF.

The chain couples TRBV6-1 to TRBJ1-2; TRBD1 might be the D (6 bases). The CDR3 is made up of 15 amino acids. Trimming removed 1 base from V and 4 bases from J, with 13 bases in between. Germline V gives CDR1 MNHNS, CDR2 SASEGT. The CDR3 reads CASSEGRGAVYGYTF. The CDR3 DNA reads TGTGCCAGCAGTGAAGGACGGGGGGCCGTCTATGGCTACACCTTC.

The chain employs TRBV11-2 and TRBJ2-7; the match to TRBD2 covers 8 bases. J was trimmed by 5 bases and V by 5 bases; bases with no gene match: 8. This CDR3 comprises 14 residues. Germline loops: CDR1 SGHAT, CDR2 FQNNGV. The CDR3 loop is CASSPGLGWHEQYF. CDR3 DNA sequence: TGTGCCAGCAGCCCGGGACTAGGATGGCACGAGCAGTACTTC.

This clone occurred once. This chain uses TRBV5-1 with TRBJ1-1, with TRBD1 matching 9 bases. Germline V gene sequence: CDR1 SGHRS, CDR2 YFSETQ. There are 15 residues in the CDR3. V lost 0 bases to trimming and J lost 4 bases; unmatched junction nucleotides: 4. The CDR3 reads CASSLETGGGTEAFF. The CDR3 nucleotides read TGCGCCAGCAGCTTGGAAACAGGGGGCGGCACTGAAGCTTTCTTT. Supplemented by reference TRBV5-1 and TRBJ1-1, the full variable domain reads KAGVTQTPRYLIKTRGQQVTLSCSPISGHRSVSWYQQTPGQGLQFLFEYFSETQRNKGNFPGRFSGRQFSNSRSEMNVSTLELGDSALYLCASSLETGGGTEAFFGQGTRLTVV.

The CDR3 is CASRTGFDTEAFF. CDR3 nucleotide sequence: TGTGCCAGCAGGACAGGGTTCGACACTGAAGCTTTCTTT. The V gene is TRBV25-1, the J gene TRBJ1-1, with TRBD1 matching 7 bases. The V and J ends lost 6 bases and 3 bases, in that order; junction bases with no gene match: 4. There are 13 residues in the CDR3. CDR1 and CDR2 (germline): MGHDK, SYGVNS. The whole variable domain, remainder taken from reference TRBV25-1 and TRBJ1-1, is EADIYQTPRYLVIGTGKKITLECSQTMGHDKMYWYQQDPGMELHLIHYSYGVNSTEKGDLSSESTVSRIRTEHFPLTLESARPSHTSQYLCASRTGFDTEAFFGQGTRLTVV.

The chain uses TRBV5-1 and TRBJ1-6, with no clear D. V lost 5 bases, J lost 10 bases, and 16 bases lay in between. This CDR3 spans 14 amino acids. Germline CDR1 reads SGHRS; CDR2 reads YFSETQ. The CDR3 sequence is CASSPPTTGSPLHF. The CDR3 region has the DNA TGCGCCAGCAGTCCTCCCACAACGGGATCACCCCTCCACTTT.

In this sample, this clone turned up once. The chain has TRBV9 and TRBJ1-2; perhaps TRBD1 as D (5 bases). V dropped 0 bases and J dropped 10 bases, with 16 bases sitting between them. Germline CDR1 and CDR2: SGDLS and YYNGEE. The CDR3 has 14 residues. DNA of the CDR3: TGTGCCAGCAGCGTAGCTGGCCAGGGTGGGTCCTACACCTTC. Its protein product is CASSVAGQGGSYTF.

This chain connects TRBV5-1 to TRBJ2-7, with 14 bases fitting TRBD2. The V gene end was trimmed by 0 bases and the J gene end by 7 bases; junction bases not matched to a gene: 6. This CDR3 spans 16 amino acids. Germline CDR1 and CDR2: SGHRS and YFSETQ. CDR3 DNA: TGCGCCAGCAGCTTGGGACTAGCGGGAGGGCCGCGTGAGCAGTACTTC. It translates to CASSLGLAGGPREQYF.

The chain employs TRBV27 and TRBJ2-3; D is perhaps TRBD2 (5 bases). CDR1 is MNHEY and CDR2 is SMNVEV in the germline V gene (reference sequence). Trimming left V 0 bases short and J 1 base short, with 11 bases between. The length of the CDR3 is 16 residues. Here the CDR3 DNA reads TGTGCCAGCAGTTTATCTAGAGGGTCGGGCACAGATACGCAGTATTTT. Protein: CASSLSRGSGTDTQYF.

This sequence joins TRBV14 and TRBJ2-3; no clear D. Germline V gene data show CDR1 as SGHDN and CDR2 as FVKESK. The CDR3 loop spans 16 amino acids. Between the trimmed V and J ends, which lost 0 bases and 1 base, there was a span of 11 bases. CDR3 sequence: CASSQEKLFGTDTQYF. CDR3 DNA sequence: TGTGCCAGCAGCCAAGAGAAGCTTTTCGGCACAGATACGCAGTATTTT.

The chain is built from TRBV7-9 and TRBJ2-7, with 10 bases lining up with TRBD1. The CDR3 totals 15 residues. Germline lookup yields CDR1 SEHNR and CDR2 FQNEAQ (reference sequence). Trimming at V came to 5 bases and at J to 7 bases, leaving 11 bases not matched to a gene. CDR3 nucleotides: TGTGCCAGCAGCCCTCGACAGGGGGCCTCAGGGGAGCAGTACTTC. Residues: CASSPRQGASGEQYF.

The V call is TRBV2, the J call TRBJ1-1, with 10 positions matching TRBD1. The CDR3 is 17 residues long. J was trimmed by 1 base and V by 0 bases; bases with no gene match: 5. The germline V gene encodes CDR1 SNHLY and CDR2 FYNNEI. DNA for the CDR3: TGTGCCAGCAGTGAAGCGCTTCGGGACAGGGGGAACACTGAAGCTTTCTTT. It encodes CASSEALRDRGNTEAFF. Full variable domain (rest looked up from reference TRBV2 and TRBJ1-1): EPEVTQTPSHQVTQMGQEVILRCVPISNHLYFYWYRQILGQKVEFLVSFYNNEISEKSEIFDDQFSVERPDGSNFTLKIRSTKLEDSAMYFCASSEALRDRGNTEAFFGQGTRLTVV.

The V gene is TRBV6-5, the J gene TRBJ1-2; 9 nucleotides align to TRBD1. Germline V gene sequence: CDR1 MNHEY, CDR2 SVGAGI. Trimming took 5 bases from V and 4 from J; bases not matched to a gene: 5. The CDR3 contains 14 residues. The CDR3 DNA is TGTGCCAGCAGTACAGGGGGCCGGCTCTATGGCTACACCTTC. Translated, it gives CASSTGGRLYGYTF.

The chain recombines TRBV2 with TRBJ2-2; TRBD2 matches 7 bases. The CDR3 spans 19 residues. V lost 0 bases to trimming and J lost 1 base; unmatched junction nucleotides: 11. CDR1 SNHLY and CDR2 FYNNEI come from the germline V gene. Here the CDR3 DNA reads TGTGCCAGCAGTGAAGCGTTTGTCGTCGGGGGGAGGAACACCGGGGAGCTGTTTTTT. Encoded protein: CASSEAFVVGGRNTGELFF.

This clone was seen many times. The chain joins TRBV12-3 or TRBV12-4 to TRBJ1-1, with D hard to call. CDR3 length: 13 residues. V lost 3 bases and J 4 bases, leaving 9 bases between the germline ends. This chain's CDR3 is CASSFVEGTEAFF. Here the CDR3 DNA reads TGTGCCAGCAGTTTCGTGGAGGGCACTGAAGCTTTCTTT.

The gene calls are TRBV4-2 and TRBJ1-1; 12 bases map to TRBD1. CDR3 length: 16 residues. The V and J ends lost 4 bases and 1 base, in that order; junction bases with no gene match: 4. Germline-derived CDR1 and CDR2 are LGHNA and YNFKEQ. This CDR3 reads CASSPRGQGANTEAFF. For the CDR3, the DNA is TGTGCCAGCAGCCCGCGGGGACAGGGGGCGAACACTGAAGCTTTCTTT.

The genes are TRBV10-1 and TRBJ2-1, with TRBD2 as a possible D gene (6 bases). The CDR3 extends over 13 amino acids. The germline V gene encodes CDR1 WNHNN and CDR2 SYGVQD (reference sequence). V lost 5 bases and J 4 bases, leaving 9 bases between the germline ends. The CDR3 DNA reads TGCGCCAGCAGTACTAGCTATTACAATGAGCAGTTCTTC. Translating gives CASSTSYYNEQFF.

The chain carries TRBV6-6 and TRBJ2-5; 10 bases match TRBD2. The CDR3 runs to 19 residues. Germline CDR1 MNHNY, CDR2 SVGAGI (reference sequence). The trim removed 5 bases at V and 5 bases at J, leaving 20 bases unmatched. CDR3 sequence reads: CASSPVGSGRKGARETQYF. In DNA form, the CDR3 reads TGTGCCAGCAGTCCCGTAGGTAGCGGGAGGAAGGGGGCCAGGGAGACCCAGTACTTC.

The chain uses TRBV5-1 and TRBJ2-1; 12 nucleotides align to TRBD1. The CDR3 runs 19 residues. Germline assignment: CDR1 SGHRS and CDR2 YFSETQ. Trimming took 5 bases from V and 0 from J; bases not matched to a gene: 12. The CDR3 reads CASSLAGTGGVGSYNEQFF. CDR3 nucleotide sequence: TGCGCCAGCAGTCTCGCCGGGACAGGGGGCGTCGGCTCCTACAATGAGCAGTTCTTC.

The genes are TRBV30 and TRBJ2-3, with 8 bases fitting TRBD1. Germline lookup yields CDR1 GTSNPN and CDR2 SVGIG (reference sequence). V trimming: 4 bases; J trimming: 2 bases; junction bases outside the gene matches: 14. This CDR3 is built from 17 residues. The CDR3 loop is CAWTAKFGQGNTDTQYF. The CDR3 bases are TGTGCCTGGACCGCCAAATTTGGACAGGGCAACACAGATACGCAGTATTTT.